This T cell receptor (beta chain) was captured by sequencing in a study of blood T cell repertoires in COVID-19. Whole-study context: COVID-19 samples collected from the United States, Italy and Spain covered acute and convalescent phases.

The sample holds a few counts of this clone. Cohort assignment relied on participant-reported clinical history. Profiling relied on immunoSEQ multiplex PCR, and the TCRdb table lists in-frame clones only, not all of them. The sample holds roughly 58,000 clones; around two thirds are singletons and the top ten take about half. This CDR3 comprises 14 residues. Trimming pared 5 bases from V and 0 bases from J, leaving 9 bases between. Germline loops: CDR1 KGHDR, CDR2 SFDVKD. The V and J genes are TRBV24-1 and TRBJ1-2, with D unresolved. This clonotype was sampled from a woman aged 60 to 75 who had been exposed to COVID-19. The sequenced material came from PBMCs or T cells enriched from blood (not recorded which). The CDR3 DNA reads TGTGCCACCAGTGGAAAAGTAGCTAACTATGGCTACACCTTC. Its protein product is CATSGKVANYGYTF.